These 17 T cell receptor beta chains originate from one sample sequenced in a study of regulatory T cells in long-lasting Graves disease. CDR3 regions were amplified by Arm-PCR using iRepertoire HTBI primers to build TCR beta libraries. Each CDR3 protein is one row after TCRdb ran MiXCR on the multiplex PCR reads. The table shows about 350,000 distinct CDR3 sequences, with around 17% occurring only once. Time point described: newly diagnosed GD, antithyroid drugs for less than 3 months. PBMCs were the source of the RNA used for TCR sequencing. This sample also belongs to another study, concerning T cells in Graves' hyperthyroidism and ophthalmopathy.

Specimen: peripheral blood mononuclear cells (PBMCs), collected at new diagnosis, from a patient treated with antithyroid drugs. The receptors shown here come from a man in his forties with Graves disease.

V is TRBV29-1 and J is TRBJ2-1; 10 bases match TRBD2. Judging by the DNA end, TRBJ2-5 fits better; the J call may be wrong. CDR3 length equals 16 residues. The germline gives CDR1 SQVTM, CDR2 ANQGSEA. The CDR3 sequence: CSVVLAGARDQETQYF. The CDR3 region has the DNA TGCAGCGTTGTGCTAGCGGGGGCCAGAGACCAAGAGACCCAGTACTTC.

J is TRBJ2-1 and V is TRBV7-2; D remains ambiguous. There are 12 residues in the CDR3. The V gene's germline CDR1 is SGHTA and CDR2 FQGNSA. Trimming pared 5 bases from V and 5 bases from J, leaving 7 bases between. CDR3 bases: TGTGCCAGCAGCCTTTTTCACAATGAGCAGTTCTTC. It encodes CASSLFHNEQFF. Looking up the rest from reference TRBV7-2 and TRBJ2-1 gives the full variable domain: GAGVSQSPSNKVTEKGKDVELRCDPISGHTALYWYRQSLGQGLEFLIYFQGNSAPDKSGLPSDRFSAERTGGSVSTLTIQRTQQEDSAVYLCASSLFHNEQFFGPGTRLTVL.

In its sample, this clonotype was seen a few times. The chain uses TRBV5-1 and TRBJ1-3; TRBD1 matches 9 bases. Germline V lookup: CDR1 SGHRS, CDR2 YFSETQ. The CDR3 spans 17 residues. The trim removed 3 bases at V and 1 base at J, leaving 8 bases unmatched. The chain's CDR3 is CASSWGTGIWSGNTIYF. As DNA, the CDR3 is TGCGCCAGCAGCTGGGGGACAGGGATTTGGTCTGGAAACACCATATATTTT.

In this sample, this clonotype turned up many times. The V gene is TRBV28, the J gene TRBJ2-1, with 7 bases matching TRBD2. The CDR3 contains 15 residues. J was trimmed by 5 bases and V by 6 bases; bases with no gene match: 10. The germline CDR1 and CDR2 sequences are MDHEN and SYDVKM. The CDR3 protein is CASSIWGGGDNEQFF. The CDR3 nucleotides are TGTGCCAGCAGCATCTGGGGGGGTGGGGACAATGAGCAGTTCTTC.

Turning to this clonotype: A much bigger clone sits one base away, suggesting this may be a read error. The CDR3 DNA sequence: TGTGCCAGCAGTACGGGGGGGGACTACCCCTATGGCTACACCTTC. This encodes CASSTGGDYPYGYTF. The chain uses TRBV6-2 or TRBV6-3 and TRBJ1-2; D is possibly TRBD1 (5 bases). CDR3 length: 15 residues. CDR1 MNHEY and CDR2 SVGEGT come from the germline V gene. V lost 5 bases, J lost 4 bases, and 17 bases lay in between.

In DNA, the CDR3 is TGTGCCAGCAGATTACTCTCTGGGGCCAACGTCCTGACTTTC. This gives the protein CASRLLSGANVLTF. The V gene is TRBV2, the J gene TRBJ2-6, with D unresolved. V lost 6 bases and J lost 0, with 6 bases in between. In germline, CDR1 is SNHLY, CDR2 FYNNEI. This CDR3 is 14 amino acids long.

V and J are TRBV3-1 and TRBJ2-4, with 8 positions matching TRBD1. The CDR3 length is 17 residues. Trimming at V came to 1 base and at J to 0 bases, leaving 5 bases not matched to a gene. Germline CDR1 LGHDT, CDR2 YNNKEL (reference sequence). The CDR3 sequence: CASSQAGQGAAKNIQYF. The CDR3 DNA sequence: TGTGCCAGCAGCCAAGCAGGGCAGGGGGCAGCCAAAAACATTCAGTACTTC.

A few counts support this clonotype. V and J are TRBV7-2 and TRBJ2-2, with TRBD1 matching 11 bases. J gave up 7 bases and V 5 bases, and 3 bases lay outside the gene matches. The germline gives CDR1 SGHTA, CDR2 FQGNSA. The length of the CDR3 is 14 residues. This chain's CDR3 is CASSRTGGIGELFF. CDR3 coding DNA: TGTGCCAGCAGCCGGACAGGGGGCATCGGGGAGCTGTTTTTT. Full variable domain (outside the CDR3, taken from reference TRBV7-2 and TRBJ2-2): GAGVSQSPSNKVTEKGKDVELRCDPISGHTALYWYRQSLGQGLEFLIYFQGNSAPDKSGLPSDRFSAERTGGSVSTLTIQRTQQEDSAVYLCASSRTGGIGELFFGEGSRLTVL.

In this sample, this clonotype turned up many times. The chain carries TRBV30 and TRBJ2-2; no definite D call. The CDR3 spans 13 residues. Trimming took 3 bases from V and 4 from J, leaving 9 bases between them. Germline CDR1 is GTSNPN and CDR2 is SVGIG (reference sequence). CDR3 nucleotide sequence: TGTGCCTGGAGCCCTCAGCGCACCGGGGAGCTGTTTTTT. As protein: CAWSPQRTGELFF.

For this clonotype: A far larger clone is a single base away, which makes a read error likely. J is TRBJ2-3 and V is TRBV28; D may be TRBD2 (6 bases). The J call may be incorrect, as the DNA end agrees better with TRBJ2-1. Germline V lookup: CDR1 MDHEN, CDR2 SYDVKM. The CDR3 is 15 residues long. The CDR3 loop reads CASSLYQDYSYEQFF. In DNA, the CDR3 is TGTGCCAGCAGTTTATATCAGGACTACTCCTACGAGCAGTTCTTC.

This clonotype was counted a few times. CDR3 DNA: TGCAGTGCTAGGGCAGGGAGTGGCGGAAACACCATATATTTT. This encodes CSARAGSGGNTIYF. This sequence joins TRBV20-1 and TRBJ1-3; D might be TRBD1 (5 bases). Looked up from germline, CDR1 is DFQATT and CDR2 is SNEGSKA (reference sequence). V shed 3 bases and J shed 4 bases, with 13 bases lying between them. The CDR3 loop spans 14 amino acids.

This clonotype was picked up many times. The chain carries TRBV20-1 and TRBJ2-7; D is possibly TRBD1 or TRBD2 (5 bases each). The CDR3 extends over 14 amino acids. Germline CDR1 and CDR2: DFQATT and SNEGSKA (reference sequence). With 5 bases removed from V and 2 bases from J, the gap between germline ends came to 16 bases. Here the CDR3 DNA reads TGCAGTGCTTCCACCGGGACGGAAGCCTACGAGCAGTACTTC. It translates to CSASTGTEAYEQYF.

The J gene is TRBJ1-1, the V gene TRBV30; TRBD1 might be the D (6 bases). The V end was cut by 1 base, the J end by 5 bases, with 11 bases between. The CDR3 is made up of 13 amino acids. Germline assignment: CDR1 GTSNPN and CDR2 SVGIG (reference sequence). The CDR3 sequence: CAWSGQDATEAFF. CDR3 nucleotide sequence: TGTGCCTGGAGTGGACAGGACGCAACTGAAGCTTTCTTT.

This clonotype was seen a few times. The chain joins TRBV6-2 or TRBV6-3 to TRBJ2-1, with 7 bases identical to TRBD1. The CDR3 is 14 amino acids. From germline, CDR1 is MNHEY and CDR2 SVGEGT. Germline trimming cut 8 bases from V and 8 bases from J; bases unmatched to any gene: 12. The CDR3 reads CASPPTTGPYEQFF. The CDR3 DNA reads TGTGCCAGCCCTCCCACGACAGGGCCCTATGAGCAGTTCTTC.

The V gene is TRBV2, the J gene TRBJ2-2, with TRBD2 matching over 9 bases. J lost 4 bases, V lost 5 bases, and 8 bases had no gene match. The germline gives CDR1 SNHLY, CDR2 FYNNEI. The CDR3 is 16 amino acids. The CDR3 DNA follows: TGTGCCAGCAGTAGGGGGCTAGCGGGGATCACCGGGGAGCTGTTTTTT. This translates into CASSRGLAGITGELFF.

This clonotype was seen ten or more times. V gene TRBV6-1 combines with J gene TRBJ2-2, with D possibly TRBD1 on 6 matching bases. Germline lookup yields CDR1 MNHNS and CDR2 SASEGT. This CDR3 is built from 14 residues. V dropped 9 bases and J dropped 5 bases, with 16 bases sitting between them. For the CDR3, the DNA is TGTGCCAGTCACCGGGACATTGATACCGGGGAGCTGTTTTTT. Protein sequence: CASHRDIDTGELFF.

This clonotype was recorded at least ten times. V gene TRBV6-1 combines with J gene TRBJ1-4; perhaps TRBD1 as D (6 bases). The V gene's germline CDR1 is MNHNS and CDR2 SASEGT. Trimming took 5 bases from V and 6 from J, leaving 10 bases between them. The CDR3 has 13 amino acids. Written as DNA, the CDR3 is TGTGCCAGCAGTCGGACAGCCCATGAAAAACTGTTTTTT. The encoded protein is CASSRTAHEKLFF.